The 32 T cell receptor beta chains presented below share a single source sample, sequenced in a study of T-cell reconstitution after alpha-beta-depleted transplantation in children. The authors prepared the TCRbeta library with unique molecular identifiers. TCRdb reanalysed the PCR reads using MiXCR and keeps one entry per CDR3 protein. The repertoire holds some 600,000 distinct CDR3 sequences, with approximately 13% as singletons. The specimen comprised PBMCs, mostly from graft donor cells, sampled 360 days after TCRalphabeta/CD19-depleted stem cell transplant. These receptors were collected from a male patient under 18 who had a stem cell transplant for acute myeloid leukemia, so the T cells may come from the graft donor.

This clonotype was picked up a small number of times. The CDR3 here is CASSVVGSGGADTQYF. Here the CDR3 DNA reads TGTGCCAGCAGCGTAGTAGGGTCGGGAGGAGCAGATACGCAGTATTTT. This rearrangement joins TRBV9 to TRBJ2-3; TRBD2 matches 7 bases. CDR3 size: 16 residues. CDR1 is SGDLS and CDR2 is YYNGEE in the germline V gene. After removal of 0 bases from V and 4 bases from J, the junction contained 8 bases not matched to a gene.

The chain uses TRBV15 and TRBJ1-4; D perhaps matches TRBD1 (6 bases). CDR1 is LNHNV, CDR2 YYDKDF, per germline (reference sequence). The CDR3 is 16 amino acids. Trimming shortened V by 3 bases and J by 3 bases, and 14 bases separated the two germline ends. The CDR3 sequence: CATSSFTGWPNEKLFF. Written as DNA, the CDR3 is TGTGCCACCAGCAGCTTCACAGGGTGGCCTAATGAAAAACTGTTTTTT.

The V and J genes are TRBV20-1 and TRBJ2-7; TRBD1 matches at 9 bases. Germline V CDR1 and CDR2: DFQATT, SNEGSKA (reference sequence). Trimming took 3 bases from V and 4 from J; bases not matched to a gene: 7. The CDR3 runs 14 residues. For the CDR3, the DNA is TGCAGTGCTAGCCCGGACAGGGGCGTTTACGAGCAGTACTTC. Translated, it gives CSASPDRGVYEQYF.

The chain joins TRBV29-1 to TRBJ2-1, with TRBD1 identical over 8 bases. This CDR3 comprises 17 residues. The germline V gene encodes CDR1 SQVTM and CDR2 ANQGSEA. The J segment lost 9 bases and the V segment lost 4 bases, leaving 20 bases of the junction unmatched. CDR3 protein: CSVASPADRGGSGEQFF. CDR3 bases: TGCAGCGTTGCGAGCCCAGCAGACAGGGGAGGATCGGGTGAGCAGTTCTTC.

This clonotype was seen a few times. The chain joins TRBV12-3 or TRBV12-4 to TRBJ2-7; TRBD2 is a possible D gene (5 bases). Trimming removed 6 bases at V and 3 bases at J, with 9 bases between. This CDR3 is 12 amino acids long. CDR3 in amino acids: CASRSGYYEQYF. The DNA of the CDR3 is TGTGCCAGCAGGAGCGGTTACTACGAGCAGTACTTC.

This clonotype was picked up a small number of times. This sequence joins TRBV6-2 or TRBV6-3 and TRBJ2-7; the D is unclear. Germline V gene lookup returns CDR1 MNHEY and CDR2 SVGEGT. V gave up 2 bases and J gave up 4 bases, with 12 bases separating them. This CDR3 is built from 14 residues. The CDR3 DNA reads TGTGCCAGCAGTTACGCGGCTAGTACTTACGAGCAGTACTTC. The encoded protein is CASSYAASTYEQYF.

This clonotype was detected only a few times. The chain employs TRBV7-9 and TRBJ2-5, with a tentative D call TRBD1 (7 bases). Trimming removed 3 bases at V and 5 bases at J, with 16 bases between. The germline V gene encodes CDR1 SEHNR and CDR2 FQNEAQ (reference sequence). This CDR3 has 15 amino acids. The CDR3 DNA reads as TGTGCCAGCAGCTTTAGGAGGGGACAGTATGAGACCCAGTACTTC. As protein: CASSFRRGQYETQYF. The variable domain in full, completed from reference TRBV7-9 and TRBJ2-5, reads DTGVSQNPRHKITKRGQNVTFRCDPISEHNRLYWYRQTLGQGPEFLTYFQNEAQLEKSRLLSDRFSAERPKGSFSTLEIQRTEQGDSAMYLCASSFRRGQYETQYFGPGTRLLVL.

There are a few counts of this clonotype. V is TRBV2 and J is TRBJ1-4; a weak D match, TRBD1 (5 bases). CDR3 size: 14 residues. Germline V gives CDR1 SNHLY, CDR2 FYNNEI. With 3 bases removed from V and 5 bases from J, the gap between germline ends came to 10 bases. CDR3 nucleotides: TGTGCCAGCAGTGACCGGGGGTCGAATGAAAAACTGTTTTTT. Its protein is CASSDRGSNEKLFF.

The CDR3 DNA follows: TGTGCCAGCAGCCAAGACAGGGGGCGCCACAATGAGCAGTTCTTC. Its protein is CASSQDRGRHNEQFF. This chain connects TRBV14 to TRBJ2-1; 8 bases match TRBD1. The junction had 3 bases not matched to a gene; V was cut back by 0 bases and J by 5 bases. Looked up from germline, CDR1 is SGHDN and CDR2 is FVKESK. CDR3 length: 15 amino acids.

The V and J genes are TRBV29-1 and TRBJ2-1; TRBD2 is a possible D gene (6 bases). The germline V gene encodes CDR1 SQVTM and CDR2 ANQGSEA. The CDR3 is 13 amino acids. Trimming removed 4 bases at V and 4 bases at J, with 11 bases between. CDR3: CSVVGRGYNEQFF. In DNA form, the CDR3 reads TGCAGCGTTGTGGGGCGGGGTTACAATGAGCAGTTCTTC.

The CDR3 nucleotides are TGTGCCAGCAGCTTAGCGGACTCTACCTACGAGCAGTACTTC. Its translation: CASSLADSTYEQYF. The chain couples TRBV11-2 to TRBJ2-7; TRBD2 might be the D (5 bases). V lost 1 base and J 2 bases, leaving 9 bases between the germline ends. Germline loops: CDR1 SGHAT, CDR2 FQNNGV. There are 14 residues in the CDR3. Variable domain in full (rest from reference TRBV11-2 and TRBJ2-7): EAGVAQSPRYKIIEKRQSVAFWCNPISGHATLYWYQQILGQGPKLLIQFQNNGVVDDSQLPKDRFSAERLKGVDSTLKIQPAKLEDSAVYLCASSLADSTYEQYFGPGTRLTVT.

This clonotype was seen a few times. In nucleotides, the CDR3 is TGTGCCAGCAGTCACACCCAGGGGAATGGCAATCAGCCCCAGCATTTT. It specifies CASSHTQGNGNQPQHF. This sequence joins TRBV28 and TRBJ1-5, with TRBD1 as a possible D gene (6 bases). CDR1 is MDHEN and CDR2 is SYDVKM in the germline V gene. Trimming cost V 5 bases and J 2 bases, with 16 bases left between them. The length of the CDR3 is 16 residues.

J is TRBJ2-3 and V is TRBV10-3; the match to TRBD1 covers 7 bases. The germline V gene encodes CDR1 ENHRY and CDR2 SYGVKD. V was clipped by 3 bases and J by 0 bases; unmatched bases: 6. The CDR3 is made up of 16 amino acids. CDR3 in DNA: TGTGCCATCAGTGACCTTGGGACAGCAAGCACAGATACGCAGTATTTT. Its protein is CAISDLGTASTDTQYF.

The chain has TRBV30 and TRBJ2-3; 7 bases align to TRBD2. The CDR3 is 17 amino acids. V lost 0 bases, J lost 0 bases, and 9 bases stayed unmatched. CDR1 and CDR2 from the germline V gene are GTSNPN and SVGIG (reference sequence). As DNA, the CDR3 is TGTGCCTGGAGTGTACTACCCGGCGGGAGTAGCACAGATACGCAGTATTTT. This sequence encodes CAWSVLPGGSSTDTQYF.

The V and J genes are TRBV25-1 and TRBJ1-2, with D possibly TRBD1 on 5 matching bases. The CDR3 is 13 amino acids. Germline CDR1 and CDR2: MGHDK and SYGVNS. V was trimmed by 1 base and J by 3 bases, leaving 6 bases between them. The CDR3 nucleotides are TGTGCCAGCAGTGAATTGACAGACTATGGCTACACCTTC. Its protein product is CASSELTDYGYTF.

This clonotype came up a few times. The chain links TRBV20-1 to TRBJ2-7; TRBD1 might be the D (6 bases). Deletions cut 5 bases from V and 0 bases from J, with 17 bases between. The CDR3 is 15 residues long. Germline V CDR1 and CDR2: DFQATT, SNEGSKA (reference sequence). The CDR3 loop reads CSAPLRRDISYEQYF. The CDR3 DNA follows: TGCAGTGCTCCTCTGAGAAGGGACATCTCCTACGAGCAGTACTTC.

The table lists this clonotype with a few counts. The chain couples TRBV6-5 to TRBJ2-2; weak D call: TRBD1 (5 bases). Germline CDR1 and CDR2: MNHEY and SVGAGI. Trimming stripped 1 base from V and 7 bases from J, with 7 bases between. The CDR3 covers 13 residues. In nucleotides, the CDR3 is TGTGCCAGCAGTTACTGGCAGGGCGGGGAGCTGTTTTTT. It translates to CASSYWQGGELFF.

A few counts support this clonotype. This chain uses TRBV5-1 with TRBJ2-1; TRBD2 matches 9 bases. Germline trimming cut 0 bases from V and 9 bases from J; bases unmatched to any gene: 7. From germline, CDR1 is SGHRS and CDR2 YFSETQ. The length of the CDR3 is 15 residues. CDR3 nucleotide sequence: TGCGCCAGCAGCTTGGTTAGCGGGAGTAACGGTGAGCAGTTCTTC. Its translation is CASSLVSGSNGEQFF.

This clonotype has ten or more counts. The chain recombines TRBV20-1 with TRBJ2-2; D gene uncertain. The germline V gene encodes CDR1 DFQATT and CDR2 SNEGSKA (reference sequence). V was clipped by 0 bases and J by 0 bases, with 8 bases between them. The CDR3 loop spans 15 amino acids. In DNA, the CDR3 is TGCAGTGCTAGAGATGCCTTCGCGAACACCGGGGAGCTGTTTTTT. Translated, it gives CSARDAFANTGELFF.

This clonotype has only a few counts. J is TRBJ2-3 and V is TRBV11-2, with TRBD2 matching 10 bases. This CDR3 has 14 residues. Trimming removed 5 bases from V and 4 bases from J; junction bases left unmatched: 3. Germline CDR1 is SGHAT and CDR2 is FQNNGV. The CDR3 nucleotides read TGTGCCAGCAGCCCGGGACTAGCGTCAGATACGCAGTATTTT. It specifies CASSPGLASDTQYF.

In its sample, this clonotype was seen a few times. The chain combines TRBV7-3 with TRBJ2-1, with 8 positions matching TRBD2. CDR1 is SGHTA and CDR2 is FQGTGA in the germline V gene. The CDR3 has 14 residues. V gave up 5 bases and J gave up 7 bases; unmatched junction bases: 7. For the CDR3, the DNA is TGTGCCAGCAGCGTAAGCGGGAGAGCGAATGAGCAGTTCTTC. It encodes CASSVSGRANEQFF.

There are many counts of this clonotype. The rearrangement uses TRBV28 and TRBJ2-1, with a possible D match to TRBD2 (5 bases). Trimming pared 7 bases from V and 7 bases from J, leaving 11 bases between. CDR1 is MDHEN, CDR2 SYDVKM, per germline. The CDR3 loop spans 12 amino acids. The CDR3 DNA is TGTGCCAGCACCCTAGCCGGGAATGAGCAGTTCTTC. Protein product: CASTLAGNEQFF.

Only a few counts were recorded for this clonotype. DNA of the CDR3: TGTGCCAGCAGCCATTCAGGGCAACTAGCGGGAGGGCCCCTGAGTTGGAGCTCCTACAATGAGCAGTTCTTC. This translates into CASSHSGQLAGGPLSWSSYNEQFF. J is TRBJ2-1 and V is TRBV14; the match to TRBD2 covers 13 bases. V lost 3 bases and J lost 0; bases outside the gene matches: 23. The CDR3 contains 24 residues. Germline-derived CDR1 and CDR2 are SGHDN and FVKESK.

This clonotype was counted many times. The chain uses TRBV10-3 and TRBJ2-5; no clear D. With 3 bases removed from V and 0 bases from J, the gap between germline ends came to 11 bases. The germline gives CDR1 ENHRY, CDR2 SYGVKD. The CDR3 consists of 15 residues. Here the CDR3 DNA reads TGTGCCATCAGTGAAACCCCTTACGACCAAGAGACCCAGTACTTC. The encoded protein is CAISETPYDQETQYF.

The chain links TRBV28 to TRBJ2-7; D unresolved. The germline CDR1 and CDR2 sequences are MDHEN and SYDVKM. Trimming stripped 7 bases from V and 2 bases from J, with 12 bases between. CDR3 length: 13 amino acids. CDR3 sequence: CASMEGYPYEQYF. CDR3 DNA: TGTGCCAGCATGGAAGGGTACCCCTACGAGCAGTACTTC.

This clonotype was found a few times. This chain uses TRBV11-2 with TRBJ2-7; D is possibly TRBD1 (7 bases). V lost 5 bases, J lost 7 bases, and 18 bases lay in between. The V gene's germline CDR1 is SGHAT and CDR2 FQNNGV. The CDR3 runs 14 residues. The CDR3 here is CASSLTGAGGEQYF. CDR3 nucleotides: TGTGCCAGCAGCCTCACTGGAGCAGGGGGGGAGCAGTACTTC.

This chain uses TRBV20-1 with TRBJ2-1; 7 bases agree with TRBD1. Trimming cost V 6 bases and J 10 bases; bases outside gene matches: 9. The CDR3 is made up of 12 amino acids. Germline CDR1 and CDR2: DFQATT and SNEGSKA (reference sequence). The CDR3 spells CSAKTGATEQFF. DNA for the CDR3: TGCAGTGCGAAAACAGGGGCCACCGAGCAGTTCTTC.

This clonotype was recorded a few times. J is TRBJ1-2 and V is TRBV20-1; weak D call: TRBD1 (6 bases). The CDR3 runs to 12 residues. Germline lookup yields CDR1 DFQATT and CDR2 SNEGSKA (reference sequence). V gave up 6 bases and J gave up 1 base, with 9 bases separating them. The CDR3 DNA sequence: TGCAGTGCACAGGGTATTAACTATGGCTACACCTTC. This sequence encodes CSAQGINYGYTF.

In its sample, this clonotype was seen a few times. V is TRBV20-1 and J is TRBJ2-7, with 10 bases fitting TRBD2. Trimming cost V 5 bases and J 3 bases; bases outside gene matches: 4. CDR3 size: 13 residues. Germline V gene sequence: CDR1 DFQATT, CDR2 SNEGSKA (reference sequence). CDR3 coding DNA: TGCAGTGCTTTTAGCGGGAGGAGCTACGAGCAGTACTTC. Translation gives CSAFSGRSYEQYF.

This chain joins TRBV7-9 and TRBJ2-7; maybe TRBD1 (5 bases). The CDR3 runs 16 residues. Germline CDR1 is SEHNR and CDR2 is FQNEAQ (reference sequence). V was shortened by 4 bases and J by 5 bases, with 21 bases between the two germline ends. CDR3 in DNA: TGTGCCAGCAGCTCCACGATCAGGGTTCCTGAGGACGAGCAGTACTTC. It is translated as CASSSTIRVPEDEQYF. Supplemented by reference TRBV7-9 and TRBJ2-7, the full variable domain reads DTGVSQNPRHKITKRGQNVTFRCDPISEHNRLYWYRQTLGQGPEFLTYFQNEAQLEKSRLLSDRFSAERPKGSFSTLEIQRTEQGDSAMYLCASSSTIRVPEDEQYFGPGTRLTVT.

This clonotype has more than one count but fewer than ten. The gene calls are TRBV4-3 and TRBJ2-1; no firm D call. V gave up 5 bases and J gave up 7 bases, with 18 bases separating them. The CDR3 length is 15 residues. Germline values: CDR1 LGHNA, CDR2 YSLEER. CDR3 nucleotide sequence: TGCGCCAGCAGCGAAGGTGGTTTGTCCCGGAATGAGCAGTTCTTC. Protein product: CASSEGGLSRNEQFF.

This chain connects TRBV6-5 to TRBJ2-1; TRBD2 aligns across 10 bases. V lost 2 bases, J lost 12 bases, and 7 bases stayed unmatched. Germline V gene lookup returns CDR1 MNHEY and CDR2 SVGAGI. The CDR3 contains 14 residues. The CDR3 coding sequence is TGTGCCAGCAGTTACGGGACTAGCGAGTTAGGGCAGTTCTTC. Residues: CASSYGTSELGQFF.